The rows below give T cell receptor beta chains drawn from one sample of a study of blood T cell repertoires in COVID-19. TCRdb's table, derived via immunoSEQ multiplex PCR, lists solely in-frame clones and lacks some. The sample lists 150,000 to 180,000 clones, just under 85% seen once, with approximately 30% in the top ten. Sequencing was done on a sample of peripheral blood. Every receptor here comes from a woman aged 60 to 75 with acute or convalescent COVID-19. Both conserved end residues are part of each CDR3. Clone sizes are given selectively: once, few, many, or a class where the clone is expanded.

size	V	length	J	CDR3
.	TRBV5-1	15	TRBJ2-1	CASSLGGGSYNEQFF
.	TRBV10-1	15	TRBJ2-2	CASSGTDEGTGELFF
.	TRBV6-9	18	TRBJ1-6	CASSWANRTGDGNSPLHF
.	TRBV6-1	14	TRBJ2-1	CASSEGQLYNEQFF
.	TRBV7-9	15	TRBJ1-6	CASSLWQGNNSPLHF
once	TRBV18	15	TRBJ2-1	CASSPPGGAFNEQFF
.	TRBV5-1	12	TRBJ2-3	CASSLYGDTQYF
few	TRBV9	13	TRBJ1-1	CASSTGVETEAFF
.	TRBV18	15	TRBJ1-2	CASSPPNSGNYGYTF
once	TRBV30	13	TRBJ1-1	CAWSVQMNTEAFF
few	TRBV3-1/TRBV3-2	20	TRBJ1-2	CASSQNTRGTGFPHPYGYTF
.	TRBV7-2	14	TRBJ2-7	CASSFSRGSYEQYF
.	TRBV10-3	12	TRBJ1-1	CAIRQASTEAFF
.	TRBV30	16	TRBJ1-6	CAWSVLRVGSNSPLHF
.	TRBV4-1	16	TRBJ1-4	CASSQGSQGYNEKLFF
.	TRBV5-1	15	TRBJ2-7	CASSPGQGIPYEQYF
.	TRBV5-4	12	TRBJ1-2	CATSFGAYGYTF
.	TRBV29-1	13	TRBJ1-3	CSVELQSGNTIYF
.	TRBV19	15	TRBJ2-6	CASSMGAGGANVLTF
few	TRBV28	13	TRBJ1-2	CASSLGQTNGYTF
.	TRBV4-1	18	TRBJ1-2	CASTFTEGTDRGWYGYTF
.	TRBV19	15	TRBJ2-1	CASSILAGDVYEQFF
.	TRBV18	15	TRBJ1-6	CASSPLRGGNSPLHF
.	TRBV18	14	TRBJ1-2	CASSPRESGYGYTF
many	TRBV7-3	17	TRBJ1-5	CASSRDKLGTGKWPQHF
.	TRBV7-8	13	TRBJ1-2	CASRPGAGRGYTF
.	TRBV14	15	TRBJ1-2	CASSPASGLNYGYTF
.	TRBV19	13	TRBJ2-5	CASSTQGRETQYF
once	TRBV9	16	TRBJ2-3	CASSVGASGVGDTQYF
.	TRBV5-1	14	TRBJ1-1	CASSGQGGNTEAFF
.	TRBV12-3/TRBV12-4	13	TRBJ1-2	CASSPRGDYGYTF
.	TRBV6-5	13	TRBJ2-7	CASSSGGSYEQYF
.	TRBV3-1/TRBV3-2	16	TRBJ1-4	CASSQDGTGNNEKLFF
.	TRBV7-8	15	TRBJ2-2	CASIWGNANTGELFF
.	TRBV9	13	TRBJ2-1	CASSVATQNEQFF
.	TRBV27	18	TRBJ1-6	CASSLSPLDRILNSPLHF
few	TRBV4-2	16	TRBJ1-5	CASSQEGGVRGQPQHF
few	TRBV3-1/TRBV3-2	14	TRBJ1-1	CASSLRGGNTEAFF
.	TRBV7-9	14	TRBJ1-1	CASSFNRVGTEAFF
few	TRBV19	15	TRBJ1-2	CASSSSRSANYGYTF
.	TRBV29-1	13	TRBJ1-1	CSIPRGGADEAFF
once	TRBV2	14	TRBJ2-3	CASGEGGPTDTQYF
.	TRBV20-1	13	TRBJ1-2	CSASPRANYGYTF
.	TRBV18	14	TRBJ2-3	CASSPGTVTDTQYF
.	TRBV5-6	12	TRBJ1-1	CASSLQRIEAFF
.	TRBV19	15	TRBJ1-2	CASSIKAGTNYGYTF
.	TRBV6-5	15	TRBJ2-1	CASSSTSGRNNEQFF